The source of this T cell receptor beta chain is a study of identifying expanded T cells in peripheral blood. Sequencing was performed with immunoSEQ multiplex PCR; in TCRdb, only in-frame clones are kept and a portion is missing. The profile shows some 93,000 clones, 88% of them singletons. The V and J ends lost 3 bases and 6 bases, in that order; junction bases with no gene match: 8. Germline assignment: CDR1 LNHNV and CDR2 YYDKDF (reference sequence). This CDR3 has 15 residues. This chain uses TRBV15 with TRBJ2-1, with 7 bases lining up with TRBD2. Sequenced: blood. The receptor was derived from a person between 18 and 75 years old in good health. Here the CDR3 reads CATSSGLGAPNEQFF. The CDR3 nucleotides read TGTGCCACCAGCAGTGGACTAGGGGCACCCAATGAGCAGTTCTTC. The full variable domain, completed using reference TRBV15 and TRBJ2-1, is DAMVIQNPRYQVTQFGKPVTLSCSQTLNHNVMYWYQQKSSQAPKLLFHYYDKDFNNEADTPDNFQSRRPNTSFCFLDIRSPGLGDTAMYLCATSSGLGAPNEQFFGPGTRLTVL.